A single sample gave rise to the 6 T cell receptor beta chains below, sequenced in a study of shared clonotypes between healthy human individuals. Using immunoSEQ multiplex PCR, the repertoire was profiled, and TCRdb retains in-frame clones only, with some absent. The sample records around 1.9 million clones, around 95% being singletons. CD8 cells regarded as naive lacked CD45RO, were positively chosen for CCR7, and omitted terminally differentiated effector memory CD45RA+ cells. Sequenced material: naive CD8+ T cells from PBMCs. Source of these receptors: a man between 18 and 35 years old in good health. Some clones in this sample may be carry-over from other donors' samples.

The chain combines TRBV11-2 with TRBJ1-1; TRBD1 aligns across 7 bases. This CDR3 comprises 18 residues. Germline CDR1 and CDR2: SGHAT and FQNNGV. Unmatched junction bases numbered 21, after V lost 5 bases and J lost 6 bases. CDR3 bases: TGTGCCAGCAGCCCAACATTCCGAGGGGGCAGGGGGGTATCTGAAGCTTTCTTT. Translation gives CASSPTFRGGRGVSEAFF.

CDR3 sequence: CASSLFGGPSTGELFF. CDR3 DNA sequence: TGTGCCAGCAGCTTATTTGGCGGTCCATCCACCGGGGAGCTGTTTTTT. The chain has TRBV13 and TRBJ2-2; D gene uncertain. Trimming pared 2 bases from V and 4 bases from J, leaving 14 bases between. This CDR3 is built from 16 residues. CDR1 is PRHDT and CDR2 is FYEKMQ in the germline V gene (reference sequence).

The chain carries TRBV7-9 and TRBJ2-5; the D gene could be TRBD1 or TRBD2 (5 bases each). In germline, CDR1 is SEHNR, CDR2 FQNEAQ (reference sequence). Trimming removed 5 bases from V and 1 base from J, with 14 bases in between. The length of the CDR3 is 15 residues. In DNA, the CDR3 is TGTGCCAGCAGCCCCTACATGGGGGTCCAAGAGACCCAGTACTTC. Translation: CASSPYMGVQETQYF.

On this clone: The identical CDR3 is also encoded by other nucleotide sequences in the sample. The chain carries TRBV19 and TRBJ1-1, with D uncertain. This CDR3 is built from 15 residues. Germline V CDR1 and CDR2: LNHDA, SQIVND (reference sequence). The V and J ends lost 3 bases and 0 bases respectively, with 11 bases between them. CDR3 in DNA: TGTGCCAGTAGTATGGTGGGCCTTATGAACACTGAAGCTTTCTTT. Protein sequence: CASSMVGLMNTEAFF. The whole variable domain, remainder taken from reference TRBV19 and TRBJ1-1, is DGGITQSPKYLFRKEGQNVTLSCEQNLNHDAMYWYRQDPGQGLRLIYYSQIVNDFQKGDIAEGYSVSREKKESFPLTVTSAQKNPTAFYLCASSMVGLMNTEAFFGQGTRLTVV.

The table lists this clone with a count of one. V gene TRBV5-1 combines with J gene TRBJ2-1, with TRBD2 matching 8 bases. V gave up 4 bases and J gave up 0 bases; unmatched junction bases: 12. CDR3 length: 18 amino acids. Looked up from germline, CDR1 is SGHRS and CDR2 is YFSETQ. CDR3 region: CASSEGVRSGSSYNEQFF. CDR3 DNA: TGCGCCAGCAGCGAAGGGGTCAGGAGCGGGAGCTCCTACAATGAGCAGTTCTTC. Full variable domain (remainder filled in from reference TRBV5-1 and TRBJ2-1): KAGVTQTPRYLIKTRGQQVTLSCSPISGHRSVSWYQQTPGQGLQFLFEYFSETQRNKGNFPGRFSGRQFSNSRSEMNVSTLELGDSALYLCASSEGVRSGSSYNEQFFGPGTRLTVL.

About this clone: The sample has other DNA sequences that encode this CDR3 too. The rearrangement uses TRBV6-6 and TRBJ2-7; D unresolved. V was trimmed by 2 bases and J by 1 base, leaving 6 bases between them. This CDR3 comprises 13 residues. CDR1 and CDR2 (germline): MNHNY, SVGAGI (reference sequence). The CDR3 sequence: CASSYADSYEQYF. The CDR3 coding sequence is TGTGCCAGCAGTTACGCAGATTCCTACGAGCAGTACTTC.